Listed here are 8 T cell receptor beta chains from one sample, sequenced in a study of blood T cell repertoires in COVID-19. Sequencing was performed with immunoSEQ multiplex PCR; in TCRdb, only in-frame clones are kept and a portion is missing. Of about 230,000 clones in the sample, roughly 85% were seen once. The sequencing input was peripheral blood. Receptors were obtained from a woman in her 70s with active or convalescent COVID-19.

The chain couples TRBV3-1 (or the pseudogene TRBV3-2) to TRBJ1-3; D is undetermined. Trimming took off 7 bases at V and 0 bases at J, with 16 bases between the two ends. Germline V gives CDR1 LGHDT, CDR2 YNNKEL (reference sequence). The CDR3 consists of 16 residues. In DNA form, the CDR3 reads TGTGCCAGCACCGGGAGGCACCGCGGCTCTGGAAACACCATATATTTT. As protein: CASTGRHRGSGNTIYF.

This clone was found a few times. This rearrangement joins TRBV27 to TRBJ1-2, with a tentative D call TRBD1 (6 bases). The V and J ends lost 6 bases and 8 bases respectively, with 28 bases between them. CDR1 and CDR2 (germline): MNHEY, SMNVEV (reference sequence). The CDR3 has 17 residues. CDR3 region: CASSILSPAGGASGYTF. Written as DNA, the CDR3 is TGTGCCAGCAGCATTTTATCCCCCGCCGGGGGGGCAAGCGGCTACACCTTC.

The chain carries TRBV6-5 and TRBJ1-1; D might be TRBD1 (5 bases). The V and J ends lost 0 bases and 10 bases respectively, with 12 bases between them. The CDR3 covers 13 residues. The germline V gene encodes CDR1 MNHEY and CDR2 SVGAGI. The CDR3 region is CASSYSGRDGAFF. Here the CDR3 DNA reads TGTGCCAGCAGTTACTCGGGGCGGGACGGAGCTTTCTTT.

The V and J genes are TRBV29-1 and TRBJ2-2; 8 bases align to TRBD2. CDR3 size: 15 residues. CDR1 is SQVTM and CDR2 is ANQGSEA in the germline V gene. J gave up 5 bases and V 7 bases, and 12 bases lay outside the gene matches. Here the CDR3 reads CSASSGGSWTGELFF. For the CDR3, the DNA is TGCAGCGCCTCCTCGGGAGGGTCGTGGACCGGGGAGCTGTTTTTT.

The CDR3 sequence is CASSPGGGPSVYEQYF. CDR3 DNA: TGTGCCAGCAGCCCGGGGGGTGGGCCTAGCGTCTACGAGCAGTACTTC. V gene TRBV5-4 combines with J gene TRBJ2-7; 7 positions match TRBD2. Germline-derived CDR1 and CDR2 are SGHNT and YYREEE (reference sequence). V shed 4 bases, J shed 3 bases, and the junction held 13 bases outside the gene matches. There are 16 residues in the CDR3. Supplemented by reference TRBV5-4 and TRBJ2-7, the full variable domain reads ETGVTQSPTHLIKTRGQQVTLRCSSQSGHNTVSWYQQALGQGPQFIFQYYREEENGRGNFPPRFSGLQFPNYSSELNVNALELDDSALYLCASSPGGGPSVYEQYFGPGTRLTVT.

The chain carries TRBV27 and TRBJ1-1; maybe TRBD1 (5 bases). The V and J ends lost 6 bases and 0 bases respectively, with 17 bases between them. This CDR3 has 16 residues. The germline V gene encodes CDR1 MNHEY and CDR2 SMNVEV (reference sequence). The CDR3 DNA reads as TGTGCCAGCAGCCTGACCGCGGGGGGAATGAACACTGAAGCTTTCTTT. It is translated as CASSLTAGGMNTEAFF.

CDR3 DNA sequence: TGCGCCAGCAGGGAGACTAGCGGGGCGGCCGAGCAGTACTTC. Its protein product is CASRETSGAAEQYF. This chain connects TRBV4-1 to TRBJ2-7, with 11 bases identical to TRBD2. Germline trimming cut 6 bases from V and 6 bases from J; bases unmatched to any gene: 7. CDR1 MGHRA and CDR2 YSYEKL come from the germline V gene. The CDR3 totals 14 residues.

The J gene is TRBJ1-2, the V gene TRBV2; possible D gene TRBD1, 6 bases. Germline V CDR1 and CDR2: SNHLY, FYNNEI. Trimming cost V 2 bases and J 8 bases, with 12 bases left between them. This CDR3 contains 13 residues. CDR3 nucleotides: TGTGCCAGCAGTGAACCAGGGGTAGGGGGCTACACCTTC. This translates into CASSEPGVGGYTF.